The TCR beta chain described here comes from a study of shared clonotypes between healthy human individuals. Whole-study context: CD4 naive and memory got three plates each, CD8 naive two, CD8 memory one.

Genomic DNA per cell subset filled all wells of several immunoSEQ plates. Assay: immunoSEQ multiplex PCR; the TCRdb copy retains only in-frame clones and omits some. Among millions of clones listed, about 92% were seen once. Findings and caveats of the study: Generation probabilities were higher for clonotypes shared across all four sorted-subset donors than for unshared ones. Blood was the only sampled material, and tissue repertoires likely differ.

Only CD45RO-negative cells positively selected for CCR7 counted as naive CD8 cells, so terminally differentiated effector memory CD45RA+ cells were excluded. The germline V gene encodes CDR1 SGHRS and CDR2 YFSETQ. The CDR3 is made up of 12 amino acids. V gave up 0 bases and J gave up 6 bases, with 7 bases separating them. Worth noting for this clone: Its target is unknown. The sample contains more than one DNA sequence encoding this CDR3.

Sequences were obtained from naive CD8+ T cells from PBMCs. This TCR derives from a young man in good health. Some clones in this sample may be carry-over from other donors' samples. The chain combines TRBV5-1 with TRBJ2-7, with a tentative D call TRBD1 (6 bases). CDR3 nucleotide sequence: TGCGCCAGCAGCTTGGGAGGGGGCGAGCAGTACTTC. This translates into CASSLGGGEQYF. The complete variable domain, with remaining parts taken from reference TRBV5-1 and TRBJ2-7, reads KAGVTQTPRYLIKTRGQQVTLSCSPISGHRSVSWYQQTPGQGLQFLFEYFSETQRNKGNFPGRFSGRQFSNSRSEMNVSTLELGDSALYLCASSLGGGEQYFGPGTRLTVT.